This is a list of T cell receptor beta chains from one sample in a study of PD-1 and CTLA-4 blockade in melanoma. This table comes from immunoSEQ multiplex PCR, and its TCRdb copy is limited to in-frame clones, with some not included. The table shows around 21,000 clones, with about 87% occurring only once. The sequencing here drew on CD8+ T cells from peripheral blood, taken before anti-PD-1 treatment. The receptor source for this set is a human donor with melanoma. Each CDR3 is given with its conserved first and last residue. The order of the fields is CDR3 length, V gene, clone size, J gene, D gene, CDR3 DNA, CDR3 protein. D genes are given only for firm matches. Clone size, where shown, is once, few, many, or a class for clones that have expanded.

>15|TRBV19|-|TRBJ1-1|-
TGTGCCAGTAGTCCCAGTTCCCGCGGTAGCACTGAAGCTTTCTTT
CASSPSSRGSTEAFF
>20|TRBV28|-|TRBJ2-3|TRBD2
TGTGCCAGCGGATTGGACCAGCGGGTCGAGCGGGGGGGCTTCTCAGATACGCAGTATTTT
CASGLDQRVERGGFSDTQYF
>12|TRBV11-1|-|TRBJ1-1|-
TGTGCCAGCAGCTTAGCGTCCACTGAAGCTTTCTTT
CASSLASTEAFF
>13|TRBV7-9|few|TRBJ2-7|-
TGTGCCAGCAGCTGGGCGAGCTCCTACGAGCAGTACTTC
CASSWASSYEQYF
>13|TRBV5-1|-|TRBJ2-7|TRBD1
TGCGCCAGCAGCTCAGGGACAGGGCGCGAGCAGTACTTC
CASSSGTGREQYF
>14|TRBV2|-|TRBJ2-7|TRBD1
TGTGCCAGCGGAAGTTGGGACAGCTCCTACGAGCAGTACTTC
CASGSWDSSYEQYF
>16|TRBV30|-|TRBJ2-1|TRBD2
TGTGCCTGGAGCCCCGCGCCCGCGGGGGAGTACAATGAGCAGTTCTTC
CAWSPAPAGEYNEQFF
>16|TRBV4-1|-|TRBJ1-1|TRBD1
TGCGCCAGCAGCCAAGTACCCGACAGGGGGCGAACTGAAGCTTTCTTT
CASSQVPDRGRTEAFF
>14|TRBV29-1|once|TRBJ1-2|TRBD1
TGCAGCGCTCCCAATCCCGGGACAGGGGATGGCTACACCTTC
CSAPNPGTGDGYTF
>14|TRBV10-1|-|TRBJ1-2|-
TGCGCCAGCAGTGAGTCGGGGGGGGTTAGAAGCTACACCTTC
CASSESGGVRSYTF
>10|TRBV30|-|TRBJ1-1|-
TGTGCCTGGAGTGATACGGAAGCTTTCTTT
CAWSDTEAFF
>14|TRBV6-7|-|TRBJ2-6|-
TGTGCCAGCAGTATCTACTCTGGGGCCAACGTCCTGACTTTC
CASSIYSGANVLTF